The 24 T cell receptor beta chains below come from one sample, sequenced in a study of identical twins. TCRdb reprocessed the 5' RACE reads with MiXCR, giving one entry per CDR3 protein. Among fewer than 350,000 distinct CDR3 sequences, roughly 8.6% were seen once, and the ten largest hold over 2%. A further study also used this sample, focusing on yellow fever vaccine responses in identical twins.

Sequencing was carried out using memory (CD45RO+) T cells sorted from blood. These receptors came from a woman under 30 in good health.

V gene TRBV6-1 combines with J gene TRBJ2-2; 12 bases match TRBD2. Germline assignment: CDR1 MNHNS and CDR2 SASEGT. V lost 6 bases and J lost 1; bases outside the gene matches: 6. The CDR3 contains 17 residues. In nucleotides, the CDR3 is TGTGCCAGCAGCAACCTAGCGGGGGGGCGGAACACCGGGGAGCTGTTTTTT. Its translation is CASSNLAGGRNTGELFF.

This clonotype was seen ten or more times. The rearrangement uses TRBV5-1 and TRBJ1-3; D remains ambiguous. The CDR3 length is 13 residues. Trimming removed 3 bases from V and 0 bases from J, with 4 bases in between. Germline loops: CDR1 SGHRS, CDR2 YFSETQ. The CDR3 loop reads CASSSGSGNTIYF. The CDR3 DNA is TGCGCCAGCAGCTCGGGCTCTGGAAACACCATATATTTT.

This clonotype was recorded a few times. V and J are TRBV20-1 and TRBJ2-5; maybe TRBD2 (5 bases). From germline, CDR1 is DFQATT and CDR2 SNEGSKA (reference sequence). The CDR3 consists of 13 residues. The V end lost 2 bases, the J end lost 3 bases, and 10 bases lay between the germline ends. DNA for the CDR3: TGCAGTGCTAGACCCTCCGGGAAAGAGACCCAGTACTTC. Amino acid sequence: CSARPSGKETQYF.

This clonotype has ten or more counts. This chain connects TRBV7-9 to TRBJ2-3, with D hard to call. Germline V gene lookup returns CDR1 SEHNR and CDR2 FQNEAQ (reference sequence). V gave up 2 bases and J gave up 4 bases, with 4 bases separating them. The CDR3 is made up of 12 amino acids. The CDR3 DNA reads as TGTGCCAGCAGCTTATTATCAGATACGCAGTATTTT. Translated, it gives CASSLLSDTQYF.

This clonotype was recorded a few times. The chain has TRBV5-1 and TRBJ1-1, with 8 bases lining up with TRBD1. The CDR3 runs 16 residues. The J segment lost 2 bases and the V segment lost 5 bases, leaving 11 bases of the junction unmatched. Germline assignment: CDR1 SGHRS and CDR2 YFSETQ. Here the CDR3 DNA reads TGCGCCAGCAGGGGAAGGACAGGGCGTACCAACACTGAAGCTTTCTTT. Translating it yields CASRGRTGRTNTEAFF.

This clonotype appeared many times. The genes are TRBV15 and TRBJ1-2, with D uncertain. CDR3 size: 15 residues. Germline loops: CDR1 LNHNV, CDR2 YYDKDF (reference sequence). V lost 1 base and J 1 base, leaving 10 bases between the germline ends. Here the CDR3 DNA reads TGTGCCACCAGCAGAGCGGGTGGCAATAACTATGGCTACACCTTC. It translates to CATSRAGGNNYGYTF.

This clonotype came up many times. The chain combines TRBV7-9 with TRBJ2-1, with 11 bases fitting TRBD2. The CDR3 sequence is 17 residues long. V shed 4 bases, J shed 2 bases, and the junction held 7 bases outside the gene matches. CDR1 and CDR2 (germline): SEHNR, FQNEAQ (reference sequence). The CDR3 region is CASSSSGGLAAYNEQFF. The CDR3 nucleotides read TGTGCCAGCAGCTCTAGCGGGGGACTAGCGGCCTACAATGAGCAGTTCTTC.

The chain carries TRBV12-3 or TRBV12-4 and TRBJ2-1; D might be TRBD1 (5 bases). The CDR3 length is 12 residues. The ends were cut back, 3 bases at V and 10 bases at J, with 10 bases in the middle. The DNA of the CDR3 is TGTGCCAGCAGTTTCAGGGCCTGGGAGCAGTTCTTC. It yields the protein CASSFRAWEQFF.

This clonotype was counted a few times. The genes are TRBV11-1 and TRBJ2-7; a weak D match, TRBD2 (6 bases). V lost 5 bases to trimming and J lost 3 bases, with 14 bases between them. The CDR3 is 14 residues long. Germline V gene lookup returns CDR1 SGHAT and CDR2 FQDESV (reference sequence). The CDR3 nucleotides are TGTGCCAGCAGCCGGGACTTGGACGTCTACGAGCAGTACGTC. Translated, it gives CASSRDLDVYEQYV.

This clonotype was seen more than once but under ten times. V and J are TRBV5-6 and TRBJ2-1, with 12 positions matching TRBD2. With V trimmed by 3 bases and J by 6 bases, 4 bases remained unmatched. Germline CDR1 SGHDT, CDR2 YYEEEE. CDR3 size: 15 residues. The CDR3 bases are TGTGCCAGCAGCTGGGCTAGCGGGGGGGGCAATGAGCAGTTCTTC. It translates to CASSWASGGGNEQFF.

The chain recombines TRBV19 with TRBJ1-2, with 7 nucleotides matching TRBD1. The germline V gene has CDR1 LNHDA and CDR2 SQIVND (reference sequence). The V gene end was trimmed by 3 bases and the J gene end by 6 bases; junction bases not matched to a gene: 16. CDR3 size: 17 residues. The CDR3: CASSISLSGQVIHGYTF. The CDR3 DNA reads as TGTGCCAGTAGTATTTCCCTTTCCGGACAGGTCATCCATGGCTACACCTTC.

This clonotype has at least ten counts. CDR3 bases: TGTGCCAGCAGTTACTCGGGTCAGGGGGCCTGGAACACTGAAGCTTTCTTT. Translating it yields CASSYSGQGAWNTEAFF. The rearrangement links TRBV6-5 to TRBJ1-1; TRBD1 agrees at 8 bases. The CDR3 consists of 17 residues. The trim removed 0 bases at V and 1 base at J, leaving 7 bases unmatched. Germline V gene sequence: CDR1 MNHEY, CDR2 SVGAGI.

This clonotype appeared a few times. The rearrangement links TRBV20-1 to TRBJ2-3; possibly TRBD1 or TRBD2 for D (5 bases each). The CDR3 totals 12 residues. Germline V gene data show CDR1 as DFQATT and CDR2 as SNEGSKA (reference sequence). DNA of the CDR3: TGCAGCACGGGGCCCAGCACAGATACGCAGTATTTT. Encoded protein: CSTGPSTDTQYF.

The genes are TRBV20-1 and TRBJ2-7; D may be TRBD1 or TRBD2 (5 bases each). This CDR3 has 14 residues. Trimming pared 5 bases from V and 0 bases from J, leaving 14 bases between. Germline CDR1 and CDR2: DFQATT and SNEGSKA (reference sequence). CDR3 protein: CSAGNRDHSYEQYF. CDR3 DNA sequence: TGCAGTGCTGGAAACCGGGACCACTCCTACGAGCAGTACTTC.

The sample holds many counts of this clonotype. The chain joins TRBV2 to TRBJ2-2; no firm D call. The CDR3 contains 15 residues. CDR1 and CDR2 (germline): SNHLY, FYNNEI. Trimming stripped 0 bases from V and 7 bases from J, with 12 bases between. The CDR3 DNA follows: TGTGCCAGCAGTGAAGCGCTTGGGTCGAACGGGGAGCTGTTTTTT. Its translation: CASSEALGSNGELFF.

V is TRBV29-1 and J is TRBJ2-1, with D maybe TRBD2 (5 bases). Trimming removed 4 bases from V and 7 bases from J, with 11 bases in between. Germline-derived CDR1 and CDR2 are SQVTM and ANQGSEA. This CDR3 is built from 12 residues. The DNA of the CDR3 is TGCAGCGTTGCTTCCCTAGCTAATGAGCAGTTCTTC. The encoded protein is CSVASLANEQFF.

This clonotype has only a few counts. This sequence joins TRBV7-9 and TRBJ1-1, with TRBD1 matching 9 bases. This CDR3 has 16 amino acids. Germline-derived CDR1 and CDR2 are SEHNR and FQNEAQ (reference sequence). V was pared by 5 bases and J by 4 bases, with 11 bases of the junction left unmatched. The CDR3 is CASSPDRGGVGTEAFF. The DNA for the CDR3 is TGTGCCAGCAGCCCCGACAGGGGGGGGGTTGGCACTGAAGCTTTCTTT. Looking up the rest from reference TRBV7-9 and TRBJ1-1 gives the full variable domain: DTGVSQNPRHKITKRGQNVTFRCDPISEHNRLYWYRQTLGQGPEFLTYFQNEAQLEKSRLLSDRFSAERPKGSFSTLEIQRTEQGDSAMYLCASSPDRGGVGTEAFFGQGTRLTVV.

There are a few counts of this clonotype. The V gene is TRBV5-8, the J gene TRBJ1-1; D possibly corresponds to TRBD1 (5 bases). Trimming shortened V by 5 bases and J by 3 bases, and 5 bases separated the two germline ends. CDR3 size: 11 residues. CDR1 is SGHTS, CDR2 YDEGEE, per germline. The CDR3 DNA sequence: TGTGCCAGCAGGGGACACACTGAAGCTTTCTTT. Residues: CASRGHTEAFF.

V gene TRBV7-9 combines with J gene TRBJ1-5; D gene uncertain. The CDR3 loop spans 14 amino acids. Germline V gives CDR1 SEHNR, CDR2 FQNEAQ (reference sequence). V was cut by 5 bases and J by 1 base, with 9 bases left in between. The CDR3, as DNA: TGTGCCAGCAGCGCCGACGGGAGCAATCAGCCCCAGCATTTT. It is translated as CASSADGSNQPQHF.

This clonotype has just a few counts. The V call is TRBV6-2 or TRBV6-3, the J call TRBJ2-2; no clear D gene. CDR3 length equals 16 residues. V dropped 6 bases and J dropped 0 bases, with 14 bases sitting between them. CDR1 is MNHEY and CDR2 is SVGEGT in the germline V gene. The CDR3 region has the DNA TGTGCCAGCAGCCGACCAGTGTTAACGAACACCGGGGAGCTGTTTTTT. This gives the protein CASSRPVLTNTGELFF.

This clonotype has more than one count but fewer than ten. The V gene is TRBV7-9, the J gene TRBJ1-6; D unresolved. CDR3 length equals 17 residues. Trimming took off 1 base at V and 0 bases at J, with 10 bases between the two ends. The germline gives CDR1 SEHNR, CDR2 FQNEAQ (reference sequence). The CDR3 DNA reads TGTGCCAGCAGCTTAGTAGCTTCCAGCTCCTATAATTCACCCCTCCACTTT. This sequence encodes CASSLVASSSYNSPLHF.

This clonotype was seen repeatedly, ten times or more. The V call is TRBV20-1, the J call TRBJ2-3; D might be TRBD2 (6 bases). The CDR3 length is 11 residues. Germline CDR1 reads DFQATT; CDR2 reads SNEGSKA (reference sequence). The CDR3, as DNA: TGCAGCGCCAGAATAGGAGGGACGCAGTATTTT. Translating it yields CSARIGGTQYF.

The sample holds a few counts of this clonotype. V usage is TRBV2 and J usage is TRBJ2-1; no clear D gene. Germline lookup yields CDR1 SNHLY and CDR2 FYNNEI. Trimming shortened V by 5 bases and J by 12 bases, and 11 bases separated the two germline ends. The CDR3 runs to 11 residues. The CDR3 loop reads CASSPGPAQFF. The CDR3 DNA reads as TGTGCCAGCAGTCCCGGACCGGCGCAGTTCTTC.

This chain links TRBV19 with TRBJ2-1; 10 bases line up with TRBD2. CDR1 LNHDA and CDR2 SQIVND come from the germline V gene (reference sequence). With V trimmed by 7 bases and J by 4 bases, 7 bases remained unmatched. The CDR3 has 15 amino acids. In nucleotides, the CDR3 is TGTGCCAGTACCAGGACTAGCGGACTGTACAATGAGCAGTTCTTC. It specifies CASTRTSGLYNEQFF.